Listed here is a single TCR beta chain. What it recognizes is unknown. This entry is derived from a study of STAT3 mutations in large granular lymphocyte leukemia. Study-wide findings and caveats: At least one immunodominant TCR beta clonotype appeared in every T-cell large granular lymphocyte leukemia patient.

Profiling relied on immunoSEQ multiplex PCR, and the TCRdb table lists in-frame clones only, not all of them. The profile shows about 40,000 clones, approximately 91% of them singletons. Trimming took 3 bases from V and 4 from J, leaving 13 bases between them. Looked up from germline, CDR1 is LNHNV and CDR2 is YYDKDF (reference sequence). The CDR3 sequence is 15 residues long. The clonotype comes from a human donor with T large granular lymphocyte leukemia. Some clones in this sample may be carry-over from other donors' samples. The chain is built from TRBV15 and TRBJ1-5, with D possibly matching TRBD1 (6 bases). Sequenced input: PBMCs. The CDR3 coding sequence is TGTGCCACCAGCAGGGGGGACATCGTAAATCAGCCCCAGCATTTT. Its translation: CATSRGDIVNQPQHF. The whole variable domain, remainder taken from reference TRBV15 and TRBJ1-5, is DAMVIQNPRYQVTQFGKPVTLSCSQTLNHNVMYWYQQKSSQAPKLLFHYYDKDFNNEADTPDNFQSRRPNTSFCFLDIRSPGLGDTAMYLCATSRGDIVNQPQHFGDGTRLSIL.